This TCR beta chain was sequenced during a study of beta chain features in type 1 diabetes. Study-level results: Significant though moderate, a shortening of TCRB CDR3s appeared in all four CD4+ subsets of Type 1 diabetes patients.

Expressed TCRB transcripts were sequenced because the isolated RNA had all been reverse transcribed beforehand. The table came from immunoSEQ multiplex PCR; TCRdb's copy has only in-frame clones and leaves some out. The table records 600,000 to 700,000 clones, about an eighth of them present only once. As to this clone: Its specificity is unknown.

CDR1 is MNHEY, CDR2 SVGAGI, per germline. The CDR3 has 15 residues. The junction had 6 bases not matched to a gene; V was cut back by 4 bases and J by 2 bases. The receptor was derived from a man younger than 35 with type 1 diabetes. V and J are TRBV6-5 and TRBJ2-7; 9 bases fit TRBD1. The specimen sequenced was naive CD4+ T cells from blood. The DNA for the CDR3 is TGTGCCAGCAGTTCCGGGACAGGGAGAACCTACGAGCAGTACTTC. Its protein is CASSSGTGRTYEQYF.